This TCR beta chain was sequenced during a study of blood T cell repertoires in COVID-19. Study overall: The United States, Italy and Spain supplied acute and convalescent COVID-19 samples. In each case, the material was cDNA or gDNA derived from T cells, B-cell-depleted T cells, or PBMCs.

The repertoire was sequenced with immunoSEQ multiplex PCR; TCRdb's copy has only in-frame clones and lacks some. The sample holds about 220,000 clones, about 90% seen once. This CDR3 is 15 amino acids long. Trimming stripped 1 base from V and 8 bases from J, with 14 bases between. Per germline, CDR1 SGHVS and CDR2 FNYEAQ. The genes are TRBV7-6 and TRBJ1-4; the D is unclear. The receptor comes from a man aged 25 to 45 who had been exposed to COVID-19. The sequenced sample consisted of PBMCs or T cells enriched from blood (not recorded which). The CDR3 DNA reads TGTGCCAGCAGCTTAGAGAACAGCGGGAGCGAAAAACTGTTTTTT. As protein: CASSLENSGSEKLFF.